Sequencing of this TCR beta chain was carried out in a study of blood T cell repertoires in COVID-19. About the study: Italy, Spain and the United States were the sources of the convalescent and acute COVID-19 samples. T cells, B-cell-depleted T cells, or PBMCs supplied cDNA or gDNA.

Authors' processing steps: Reference gene primer amplification in the assay estimated nucleated cell counts. TCRdb keeps only in-frame clones here, not all; method: immunoSEQ multiplex PCR. D and trimming were read from the DNA, whereas the V and J calls and clone size are those reported in that table. The data contain approximately 52,000 clones, approximately 86% of them singletons. J was trimmed by 3 bases and V by 3 bases; bases with no gene match: 3. This CDR3 has 14 amino acids. In germline, CDR1 is MNHEY, CDR2 SMNVEV (reference sequence). The TCR comes from a man in his 60s with acute or convalescent COVID-19. Material for sequencing was peripheral blood. The chain joins TRBV27 to TRBJ2-7, with 9 bases fitting TRBD1. The CDR3 DNA reads TGTGCCAGCAGTTTCCGGGACAGGGACTACGAGCAGTACTTC. It translates to CASSFRDRDYEQYF.